The entry that follows covers one T cell receptor beta chain sequence. The data were taken from a study of cytomegalovirus exposure and HLA in healthy donors. This PCR relied on a set of 60 Vbeta primers and 13 Jbeta primers. Sequencing used immunoSEQ multiplex PCR; TCRdb keeps in-frame clones, though not all of them. The data hold 95,000 or so clones, with about four fifths observed a single time. The TCR was taken from a woman in her 70s in good health and CMV-seropositive. Specimen: PBMCs.

CDR3 DNA: TGTGCCAGCAGTACAGCTAATCAGCCCCAGCATTTT. This codes for CASSTANQPQHF. The rearrangement uses TRBV6-5 and TRBJ1-5; no reliable D call. Germline loops: CDR1 MNHEY, CDR2 SVGAGI. The CDR3 extends over 12 amino acids. V lost 5 bases and J 4 bases, leaving 6 bases between the germline ends.